This T cell receptor beta chain was documented in a study of beta chain features in type 1 diabetes. Points from the study as a whole: Fewer junction insertions and more nucleotide deletions appeared in type 1 diabetes patients. Researchers cautioned that cDNA sequencing could over-represent cells with high TCR expression.

The CDR3 extends over 16 amino acids. Germline V gene sequence: CDR1 SGHTA, CDR2 FQGNSA. J lost 1 base, V lost 5 bases, and 7 bases had no gene match. Expressed TCRB transcripts were sequenced after all isolated RNA was converted to cDNA. The table came from immunoSEQ multiplex PCR; TCRdb's copy has only in-frame clones and leaves some out. Seen here are 350,000 to 450,000 clones, about 15% observed once, and the top ten hold approximately 0.035%. This clone was recorded at least ten times. Its antigen is not identified. Via the markers CD45RO/CCR7/CD25/CD127/CD95/CD27, stem cell-like memory, regulatory, central memory and naive CD4+ cells were sorted.

The receptor's source is a man aged 25-45 years in good health. The rearrangement joins TRBV7-2 to TRBJ2-3, with 9 bases aligning to TRBD2. The specimen sequenced was naive CD4+ T cells from blood. This CDR3 is CASSPPRTSGTDTQYF. For the CDR3, the DNA is TGTGCCAGCAGCCCGCCCCGGACTAGCGGCACAGATACGCAGTATTTT.